This T cell receptor beta chain was retrieved from a study of Ad26.COV2.S vaccination and SARS-CoV-2 variants (dated by TCRdb to the early 2020s). The study in broad terms: TCRbeta repertoire sequencing was used to assess the specificity and breadth of SARS-CoV-2-reactive T cell receptors after Ad26.COV2.S vaccination. A total of around 32 samples were included in the TCR-sequenced set, comprising some 20 Ad26.COV2.S vaccine recipients, 5 placebo recipients and 8 SARS-CoV-2 convalescent individuals. Overall results and qualifications from the work: Ad26.COV2.S recipients had higher spike-specific TCR breadth than placebo recipients (P = 0.0014). The authors noted that the TCR breadth and depth analyses may have underestimated total T cell responses. After vaccination, spike-specific CD8+ and CD4+ T cell responses were reported to show substantial breadth. Vaccine and placebo recipients had comparable non-spike TCR breadth, which fits with the vaccine containing only spike.

Taken with the paper, the label for time point translates to: individuals recovered from natural SARS-CoV-2 infection. The immunoSEQ Assay was the method used to sequence TCRbeta CDR3 regions. After extraction, genomic DNA underwent amplification by bias-controlled multiplex PCR, followed by high-throughput sequencing. From the authors' description of their analysis: To quantify the absolute abundance of every unique TCRbeta CDR3 region, sequences were collapsed and filtered. T cell fraction was estimated by normalizing TCRbeta template counts to usable DNA, with usable DNA measured through amplification of reference genes found in all nucleated cells. Repertoire TCRs were annotated as SARS-CoV-2-specific by exact matching of V gene, CDR3 amino acid sequence and J gene to a known reactive TCR set. The reference SARS-CoV-2 TCR set was derived from MIRA and filtered for enrichment in COVID-19-positive ImmuneCODE repertoires, a step that removed public or cross-reactive TCRs. Based on the MIRA antigens, annotated TCRs were further analysed at the level of specific ORF or position within ORF. Breadth was defined as the number of annotated unique rearrangements divided by the total number of unique productive rearrangements, and depth was defined as the summed frequency of the annotated unique rearrangements. Two-sided Wilcoxon rank-sum tests were applied when comparing TCR breadth between groups. TCRdb obtained this table from immuneACCESS and retained in-frame rearrangements with V and J assigned. These tables miss some clones; where compared with another copy, unresolved V genes account for less than half of the shortfall, and the remainder is unexplained. V, J and clone size derive from that table, while D and trimming were established from the DNA sequence. This sample has over 85,000 clones in its table, and around three quarters of those were observed once. The ten largest clones represent roughly 17% of the sample.

The CDR3 runs 13 amino acids, cysteine and phenylalanine included. CDR3 DNA only is kept here, 39 bases in frame from base 1. The germline V gene yields MNHEY for CDR1 and SVGAGI for CDR2. Trimming removed 6 bases from V and 2 bases from J, leaving 8 bases between the germline ends. In regard to this clone: The antigen it recognizes is unknown. Base qualities were left out, and no much larger clone turns up one base away.

The TCR originated in a human donor who had recovered from COVID-19. This specimen consisted of peripheral blood, obtained after recovery from COVID-19. The rearranged chain carries TRBV6-5 and TRBJ1-5; TRBD1 is possibly the D segment (6 matching bases). The DNA sequence follows: TGTGCCAGCAGCCGACAGGGCAATCAGCCCCAGCATTTT. It encodes CASSRQGNQPQHF.